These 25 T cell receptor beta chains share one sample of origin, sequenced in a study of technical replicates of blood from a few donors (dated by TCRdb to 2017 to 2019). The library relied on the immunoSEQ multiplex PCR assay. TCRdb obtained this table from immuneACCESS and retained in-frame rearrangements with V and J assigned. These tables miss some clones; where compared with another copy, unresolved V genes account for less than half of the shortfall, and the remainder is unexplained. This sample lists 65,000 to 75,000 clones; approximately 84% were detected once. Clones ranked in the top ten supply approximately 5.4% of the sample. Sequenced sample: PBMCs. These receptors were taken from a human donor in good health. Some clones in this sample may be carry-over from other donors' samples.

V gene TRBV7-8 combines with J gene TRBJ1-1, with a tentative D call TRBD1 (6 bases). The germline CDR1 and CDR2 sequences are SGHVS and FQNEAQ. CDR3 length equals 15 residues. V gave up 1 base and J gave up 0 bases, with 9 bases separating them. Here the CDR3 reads CASSLGGTMNTEAFF. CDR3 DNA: TGTGCCAGCAGCTTAGGGGGGACAATGAACACTGAAGCTTTCTTT.

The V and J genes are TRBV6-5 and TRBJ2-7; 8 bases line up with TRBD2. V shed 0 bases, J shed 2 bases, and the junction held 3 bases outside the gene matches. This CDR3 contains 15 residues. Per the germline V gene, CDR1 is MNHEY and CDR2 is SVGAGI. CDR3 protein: CASSYSSGGAYEQYF. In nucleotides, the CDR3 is TGTGCCAGCAGTTACTCATCCGGGGGGGCCTACGAGCAGTACTTC.

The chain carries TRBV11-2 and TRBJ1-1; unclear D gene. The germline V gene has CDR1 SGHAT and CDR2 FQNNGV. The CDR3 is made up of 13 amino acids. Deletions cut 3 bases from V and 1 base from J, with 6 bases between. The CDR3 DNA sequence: TGTGCCAGCAGCTTTAGTACGAACACTGAAGCTTTCTTT. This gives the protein CASSFSTNTEAFF.

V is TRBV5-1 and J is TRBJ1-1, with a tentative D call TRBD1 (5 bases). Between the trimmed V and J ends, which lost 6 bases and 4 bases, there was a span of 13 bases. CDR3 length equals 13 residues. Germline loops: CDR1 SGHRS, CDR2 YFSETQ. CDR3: CASKGIWGTEAFF. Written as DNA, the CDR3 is TGCGCCAGCAAGGGGATTTGGGGCACTGAAGCTTTCTTT.

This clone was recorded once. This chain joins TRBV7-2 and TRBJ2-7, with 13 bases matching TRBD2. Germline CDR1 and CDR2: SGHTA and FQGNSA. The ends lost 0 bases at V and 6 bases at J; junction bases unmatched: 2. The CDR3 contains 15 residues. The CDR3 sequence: CASSLAWTSGSEQYF. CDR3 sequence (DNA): TGTGCCAGCAGCTTAGCGTGGACTAGCGGGAGCGAGCAGTACTTC.

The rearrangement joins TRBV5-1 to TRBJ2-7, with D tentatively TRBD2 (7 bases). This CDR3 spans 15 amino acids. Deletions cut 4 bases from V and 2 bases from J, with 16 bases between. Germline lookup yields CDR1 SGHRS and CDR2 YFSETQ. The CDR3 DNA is TGCGCCAGCAGCCCGGGGGGTGCAGGGGCCTACGAGCAGTACTTC. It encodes CASSPGGAGAYEQYF.

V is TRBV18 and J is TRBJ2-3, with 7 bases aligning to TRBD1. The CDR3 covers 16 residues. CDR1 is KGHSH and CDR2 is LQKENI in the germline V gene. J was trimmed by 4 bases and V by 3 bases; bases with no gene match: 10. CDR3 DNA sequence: TGTGCCAGCTCACCCGGACAGGTACGAGGGGCAGATACGCAGTATTTT. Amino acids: CASSPGQVRGADTQYF. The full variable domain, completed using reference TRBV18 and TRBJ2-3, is NAGVMQNPRHLVRRRGQEARLRCSPMKGHSHVYWYRQLPEEGLKFMVYLQKENIIDESGMPKERFSAEFPKEGPSILRIQQVVRGDSAAYFCASSPGQVRGADTQYFGPGTRLTVL.

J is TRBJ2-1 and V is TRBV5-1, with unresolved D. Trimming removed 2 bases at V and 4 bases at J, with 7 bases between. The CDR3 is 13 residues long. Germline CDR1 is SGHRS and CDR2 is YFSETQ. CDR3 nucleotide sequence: TGCGCCAGCAGCTTTGACTCGTACAATGAGCAGTTCTTC. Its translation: CASSFDSYNEQFF.

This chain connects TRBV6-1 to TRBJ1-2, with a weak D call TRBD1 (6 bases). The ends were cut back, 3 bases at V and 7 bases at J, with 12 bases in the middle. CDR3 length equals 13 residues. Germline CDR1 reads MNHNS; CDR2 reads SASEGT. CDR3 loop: CASSEGGAFGYTF. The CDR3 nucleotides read TGTGCCAGCAGTGAGGGGGGGGCCTTTGGCTACACCTTC.

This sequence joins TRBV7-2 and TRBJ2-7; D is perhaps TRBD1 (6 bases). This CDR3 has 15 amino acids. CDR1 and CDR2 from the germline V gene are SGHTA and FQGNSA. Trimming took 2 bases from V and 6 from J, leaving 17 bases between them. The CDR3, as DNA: TGTGCCAGCAGCTTACAGACCTCAAGAGGGGGCGAGCAGTACTTC. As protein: CASSLQTSRGGEQYF.

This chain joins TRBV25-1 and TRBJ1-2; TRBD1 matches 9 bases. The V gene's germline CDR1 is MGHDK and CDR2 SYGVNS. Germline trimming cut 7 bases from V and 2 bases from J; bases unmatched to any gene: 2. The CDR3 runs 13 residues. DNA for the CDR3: TGTGCCAGCACCGGGACAGGGAACTATGGCTACACCTTC. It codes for CASTGTGNYGYTF.

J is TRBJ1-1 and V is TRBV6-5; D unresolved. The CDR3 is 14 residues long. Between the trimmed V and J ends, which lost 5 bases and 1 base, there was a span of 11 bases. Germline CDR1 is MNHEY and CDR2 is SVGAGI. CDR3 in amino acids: CASSTVSRNTEAFF. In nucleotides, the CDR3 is TGTGCCAGCAGTACAGTTTCAAGGAACACTGAAGCTTTCTTT.

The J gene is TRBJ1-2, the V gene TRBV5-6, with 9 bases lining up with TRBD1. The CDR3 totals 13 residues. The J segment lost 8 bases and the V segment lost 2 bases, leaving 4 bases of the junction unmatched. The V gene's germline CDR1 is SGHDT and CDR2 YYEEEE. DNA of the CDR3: TGTGCCAGCAGCTTACAGGGGGCTCGGGGCTACACCTTC. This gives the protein CASSLQGARGYTF.

CDR3 in DNA: TGCAGCGTTGACCAGACAGGGGGCTATGGCTACACCTTC. Translated: CSVDQTGGYGYTF. The chain has TRBV29-1 and TRBJ1-2; 9 nucleotides agree with TRBD1. Trimming at V came to 3 bases and at J to 4 bases, leaving 3 bases not matched to a gene. The CDR3 spans 13 residues. Germline lookup yields CDR1 SQVTM and CDR2 ANQGSEA.

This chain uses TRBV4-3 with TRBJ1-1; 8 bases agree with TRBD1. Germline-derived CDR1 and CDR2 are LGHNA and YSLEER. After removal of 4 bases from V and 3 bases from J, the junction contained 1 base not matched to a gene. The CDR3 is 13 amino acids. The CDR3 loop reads CASSPDRDTEAFF. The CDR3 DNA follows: TGCGCCAGCAGCCCGGACAGGGACACTGAAGCTTTCTTT.

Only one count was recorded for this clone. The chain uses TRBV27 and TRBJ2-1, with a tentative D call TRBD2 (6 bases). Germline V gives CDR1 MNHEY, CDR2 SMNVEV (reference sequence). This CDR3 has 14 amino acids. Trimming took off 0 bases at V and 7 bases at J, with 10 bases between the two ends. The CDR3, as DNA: TGTGCCAGCAGTTTATCGGGGACTTGGAATGAGCAGTTCTTC. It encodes CASSLSGTWNEQFF.

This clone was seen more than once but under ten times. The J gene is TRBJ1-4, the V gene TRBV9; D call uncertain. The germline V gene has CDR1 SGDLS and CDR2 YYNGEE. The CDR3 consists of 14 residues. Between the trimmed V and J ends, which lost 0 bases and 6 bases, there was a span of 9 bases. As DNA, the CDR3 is TGTGCCAGCAGCGTAGGAGGTCTGGATGAAAAACTGTTTTTT. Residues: CASSVGGLDEKLFF. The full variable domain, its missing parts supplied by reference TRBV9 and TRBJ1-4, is DSGVTQTPKHLITATGQRVTLRCSPRSGDLSVYWYQQSLDQGLQFLIQYYNGEERAKGNILERFSAQQFPDLHSELNLSSLELGDSALYFCASSVGGLDEKLFFGSGTQLSVL.

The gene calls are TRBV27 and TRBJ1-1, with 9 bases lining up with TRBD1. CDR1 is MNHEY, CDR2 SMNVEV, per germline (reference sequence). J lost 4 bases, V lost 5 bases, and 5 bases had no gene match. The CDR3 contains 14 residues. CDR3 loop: CASSLTGGRTEAFF. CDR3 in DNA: TGTGCCAGCAGTCTAACAGGGGGCCGCACTGAAGCTTTCTTT.

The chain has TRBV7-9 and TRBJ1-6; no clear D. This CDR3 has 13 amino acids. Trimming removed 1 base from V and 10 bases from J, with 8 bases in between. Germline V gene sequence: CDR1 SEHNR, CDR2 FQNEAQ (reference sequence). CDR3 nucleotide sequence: TGTGCCAGCAGCTTAGAGTCTCTATCACCCCTCCACTTT. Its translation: CASSLESLSPLHF.

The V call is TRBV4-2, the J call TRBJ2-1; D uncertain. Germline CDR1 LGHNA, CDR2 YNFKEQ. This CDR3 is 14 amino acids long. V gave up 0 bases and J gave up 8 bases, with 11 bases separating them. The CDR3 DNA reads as TGTGCCAGCAGCCAAGACCCAGGAATCTATGAGCAGTTCTTC. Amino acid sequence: CASSQDPGIYEQFF.

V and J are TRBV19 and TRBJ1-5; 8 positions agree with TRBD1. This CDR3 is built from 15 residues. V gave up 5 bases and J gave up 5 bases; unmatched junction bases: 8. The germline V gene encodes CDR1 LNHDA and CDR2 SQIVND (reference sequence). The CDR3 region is CASSVPGGAYQPQHF. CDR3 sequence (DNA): TGTGCCAGTAGTGTCCCAGGGGGCGCGTATCAGCCCCAGCATTTT.

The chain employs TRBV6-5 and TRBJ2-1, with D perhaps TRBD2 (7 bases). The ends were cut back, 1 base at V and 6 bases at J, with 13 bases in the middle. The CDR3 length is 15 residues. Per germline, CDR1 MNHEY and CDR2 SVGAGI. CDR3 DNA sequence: TGTGCCAGCAGTTACTTTTGGGGGGGCCTCAATGAGCAGTTCTTC. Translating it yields CASSYFWGGLNEQFF.

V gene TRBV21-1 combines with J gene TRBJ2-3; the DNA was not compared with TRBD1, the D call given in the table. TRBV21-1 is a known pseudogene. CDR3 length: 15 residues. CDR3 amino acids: CASSRLNRGTDTQYF. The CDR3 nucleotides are TGTGCCAGCAGCCGCCTCAACAGGGGCACAGATACGCAGTATTTT.

CDR3 DNA sequence: TGTGCCAGCAGTTACTGGGGGGATAGCCCCTACGAGCAGTACTTC. Protein: CASSYWGDSPYEQYF. V is TRBV6-5 and J is TRBJ2-7, with TRBD2 as a possible D gene (6 bases). The CDR3 is made up of 15 amino acids. The V gene's germline CDR1 is MNHEY and CDR2 SVGAGI. The V and J ends lost 1 base and 2 bases respectively, with 12 bases between them.

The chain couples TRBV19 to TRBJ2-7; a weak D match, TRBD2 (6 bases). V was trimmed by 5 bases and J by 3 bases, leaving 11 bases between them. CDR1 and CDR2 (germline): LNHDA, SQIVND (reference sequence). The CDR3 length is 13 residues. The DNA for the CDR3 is TGTGCCAGTAGTTTGGACGGGGGCTACGAGCAGTACTTC. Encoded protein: CASSLDGGYEQYF.